This T cell receptor beta chain was identified in a study of T cell responses to AZD1222 COVID-19 vaccine. Study-wide points: Per reports, nearly half of all spike-specific TCRs target regions that are unmutated in variants. The breadth and depth of Spike-specific TCRs increased once two AZD1222 doses had been given.

This CDR3 has 13 residues. Per germline, CDR1 SGHAT and CDR2 FQDESV (reference sequence). Trimming removed 2 bases from V and 6 bases from J, with 11 bases in between. With respect to this clone: The antigen is unknown.

The protocol was immunoSEQ multiplex PCR, while the TCRdb copy is restricted to in-frame clones and leaves out a portion. The table has roughly 70,000 clones, about four fifths seen once. Second-dose recipients at about 4 or about 12 weeks were treated as one pooled group. The TCR was taken from an adult who received the AZD1222 COVID-19 vaccine. Specimen: peripheral blood, collected 28 days after the second AZD1222 dose. The chain combines TRBV11-1 with TRBJ2-7; D unresolved. CDR3: CASSLLVSPEQYF. Written as DNA, the CDR3 is TGTGCCAGCAGCTTACTTGTTAGTCCCGAGCAGTACTTC.